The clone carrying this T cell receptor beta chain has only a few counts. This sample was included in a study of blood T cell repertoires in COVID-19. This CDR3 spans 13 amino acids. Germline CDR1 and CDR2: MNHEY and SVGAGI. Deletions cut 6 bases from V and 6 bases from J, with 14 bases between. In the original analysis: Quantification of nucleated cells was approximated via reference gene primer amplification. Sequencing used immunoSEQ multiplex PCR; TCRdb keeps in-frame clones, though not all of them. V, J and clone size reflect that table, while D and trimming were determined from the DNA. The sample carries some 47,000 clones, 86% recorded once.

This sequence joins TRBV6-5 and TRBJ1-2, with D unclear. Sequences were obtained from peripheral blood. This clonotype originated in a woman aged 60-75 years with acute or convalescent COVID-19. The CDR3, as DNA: TGTGCCAGCAGGGGCTGGGGAGATGATGGCTACACCTTC. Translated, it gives CASRGWGDDGYTF.